The entry that follows covers one T cell receptor (beta chain) sequence. The sample is drawn from a study of tumour-infiltrating T cells in Burkitt lymphoma. Looking at the study overall: Productive clonality predicted overall and progression-free survival.

The repertoire was sequenced with immunoSEQ multiplex PCR; TCRdb's copy has only in-frame clones and lacks some. The table records some 5,500 clones, 8% to 10% of them present only once. Trimming removed 2 bases from V and 1 base from J; junction bases left unmatched: 2. The CDR3 covers 14 residues. The germline CDR1 and CDR2 sequences are SGHDT and YYEEEE. The receptor was derived from a human donor with diffuse large B-cell lymphoma. This sequence joins TRBV5-6 and TRBJ1-1; 7 positions agree with TRBD1. Source material: tumor tissue. CDR3: CASSLGTANTEAFF. The CDR3 DNA reads as TGTGCCAGCAGCTTAGGGACAGCGAACACTGAAGCTTTCTTT. Looking up the rest from reference TRBV5-6 and TRBJ1-1 gives the full variable domain: DAGVTQSPTHLIKTRGQQVTLRCSPKSGHDTVSWYQQALGQGPQFIFQYYEEEERQRGNFPDRFSGHQFPNYSSELNVNALLLGDSALYLCASSLGTANTEAFFGQGTRLTVV.